A selection of T cell receptor beta chains follows, all from one sample in a study of cytomegalovirus exposure and HLA in healthy donors. This table comes from immunoSEQ multiplex PCR, and its TCRdb copy is limited to in-frame clones, with some not included. Of 100,000 to 150,000 clones listed, roughly 78% are singletons. Sequencing was done on a sample of PBMCs. The receptor set was obtained from a man in his thirties or forties in good health and CMV-seropositive. Each CDR3 is given with its conserved first and last residue. D genes are given only for firm matches. The size field is filled for only some rows; it gives once, few, many or a size class.

TGTGCCAGCAGCCAAGATATCAGTGAAAAACTGTTTTTT	CASSQDISEKLFF	NA	TRBJ1-4	TRBV14	NA
TGTGCCAGCAGCTTACCTTCTGGGCCGGGGGAGACCCAGTACTTC	CASSLPSGPGETQYF	once	TRBJ2-5	TRBV7-9	NA
TGTGCCAGCAGCTTGGGGGCGACAGGGCTCTACGAGCAGTACTTC	CASSLGATGLYEQYF	NA	TRBJ2-7	TRBV5-5	TRBD1
TGTGCCAGCACCCAAAATGCCGGGAACTCTGGGGCCAACGTCCTGACTTTC	CASTQNAGNSGANVLTF	NA	TRBJ2-6	TRBV2	NA
TGCAGCGTTGATCAGGGGTTGGACACCGGGGAGCTGTTTTTT	CSVDQGLDTGELFF	NA	TRBJ2-2	TRBV29-1	NA
TGTGCCAGCAGCACAAGGGTTATGACATGGGAGGGCACAGATACGCAGTATTTT	CASSTRVMTWEGTDTQYF	few	TRBJ2-3	TRBV13	NA
TGTGCCAGCAGCTCTGTACAGGGGGCTAGGACTGAAGCTTTCTTT	CASSSVQGARTEAFF	NA	TRBJ1-1	TRBV7-2	TRBD1
TGTGCCAGCAGTTACTCTCCAGGGATCACTGAAGCTTTCTTT	CASSYSPGITEAFF	NA	TRBJ1-1	TRBV6-5	NA
TGTGCCAGCAGTTACGGGACAGGGAATTCACCCCTCCACTTT	CASSYGTGNSPLHF	NA	TRBJ1-6	TRBV6-6	TRBD1
TGCGCCAGCAGCCAAGGGGACAGGGGGCGGAATAATGAAAAACTGTTTTTT	CASSQGDRGRNNEKLFF	NA	TRBJ1-4	TRBV4-1	TRBD1
TGTGCCAGTAGGATAATTGGGGACTCTAGAGCGGATCAGCCCCAGCATTTT	CASRIIGDSRADQPQHF	NA	TRBJ1-5	TRBV19	NA
TGTGCCAGCAGCCCGGGGAGAACCGGGGAGCTGTTTTTT	CASSPGRTGELFF	NA	TRBJ2-2	TRBV7-3	NA
TGCGCCAGCAGTCCGCGGCGTGGACTTGCCTACGAGCAGTACTTC	CASSPRRGLAYEQYF	NA	TRBJ2-7	TRBV10-1	NA
TGCGCCAGCAGCCCAGGACAGGGGACACCCCTCCACTTT	CASSPGQGTPLHF	NA	TRBJ1-6	TRBV5-1	TRBD1
TGTGCCAGCAGCCCGACAGGGAGGCCTGAAGCTTTCTTT	CASSPTGRPEAFF	NA	TRBJ1-1	TRBV7-3	TRBD1
TGTGCCAGCAGCGGGGGCCTTAGCACAGATACGCAGTATTTT	CASSGGLSTDTQYF	NA	TRBJ2-3	TRBV13	NA
TGCGCCAGCAGCGTGACCGGGGAGGATACGCAGTATTTT	CASSVTGEDTQYF	NA	TRBJ2-3	TRBV5-1	NA
TGTGCCAGCAGCTCCACAGCGGGGGGTCCCCTGGAGCAGTACTTC	CASSSTAGGPLEQYF	NA	TRBJ2-5	TRBV7-3	TRBD2
TGTGCCAGCAGTGAAGGACCTAGAGCCGGTCAGCCCCAGCATTTT	CASSEGPRAGQPQHF	once	TRBJ1-5	TRBV6-1	NA
TGTGCCAGCAGCCTTGAGGCGGGGCGAAAAGAGACCCAGTACTTC	CASSLEAGRKETQYF	NA	TRBJ2-5	TRBV7-3	NA
TGTGCCAGCAGCTTGGGGGGGGCCCTCCACTTT	CASSLGGALHF	NA	TRBJ1-6	TRBV5-6	NA
TGTGCCAGCAGTGAATTACGGGTTAACACTGAAGCTTTCTTT	CASSELRVNTEAFF	NA	TRBJ1-1	TRBV25-1	NA